These 8 T cell receptor beta chains originate from one sample sequenced in a study of shared clonotypes between healthy human individuals. Measured with immunoSEQ multiplex PCR; TCRdb has only the in-frame clones, and not every one. This sample yields 330,000 or so clones, of which 74% are seen a single time; around 10% belongs to the top ten. What was sequenced was memory CD4+ T cells sorted from blood. Subset denoted: CD45RA-negative fraction. Receptors originate from a man aged 25 to 40 in good health.

By share, this clone counts as medium-sized (0.01 to 0.1%). The chain uses TRBV7-2 and TRBJ1-4; 7 bases line up with TRBD1. Germline loops: CDR1 SGHTA, CDR2 FQGNSA. CDR3 size: 16 residues. V trimming: 5 bases; J trimming: 8 bases; junction bases outside the gene matches: 14. The CDR3 loop reads CASSGPGQLGPEKLFF. The CDR3 bases are TGTGCCAGCAGCGGACCGGGACAGCTGGGACCCGAAAAACTGTTTTTT.

The chain employs TRBV4-1 and TRBJ1-5; D remains ambiguous. Germline V gene lookup returns CDR1 MGHRA and CDR2 YSYEKL. The CDR3 runs 15 residues. Trimming left V 1 base short and J 4 bases short, with 11 bases between. In DNA form, the CDR3 reads TGCGCCAGCAGCCAAGGGCAGAATTTAAATCAGCCCCAGCATTTT. Amino acid sequence: CASSQGQNLNQPQHF.

V usage is TRBV18 and J usage is TRBJ2-7; TRBD1 is a possible D gene (5 bases). The CDR3 has 18 residues. With 1 base removed from V and 0 bases from J, the gap between germline ends came to 19 bases. Germline V gene data show CDR1 as KGHSH and CDR2 as LQKENI. The CDR3: CASSPLHDSRFGSYEQYF. The CDR3 DNA sequence: TGTGCCAGCTCACCACTCCACGACAGCCGTTTCGGCTCCTACGAGCAGTACTTC.

The gene calls are TRBV6-1 and TRBJ2-1; 11 positions match TRBD2. J gave up 0 bases and V 2 bases, and 3 bases lay outside the gene matches. CDR1 and CDR2 from the germline V gene are MNHNS and SASEGT. CDR3 length: 17 amino acids. DNA for the CDR3: TGTGCCAGCAGTGAAAGAACTAGCGGGAGCTCCTACAATGAGCAGTTCTTC. Protein sequence: CASSERTSGSSYNEQFF.

In DNA, the CDR3 is TGTGCCAGCAGTTATTTCGCGGGAAACAATGAGCAGTTCTTC. Its translation is CASSYFAGNNEQFF. This chain connects TRBV6-6 to TRBJ2-1; D might be TRBD2 (6 bases). V lost 3 bases and J lost 5, with 11 bases in between. CDR1 and CDR2 (germline): MNHNY, SVGAGI (reference sequence). This CDR3 has 14 residues.

V usage is TRBV29-1 and J usage is TRBJ1-2; D is undetermined. The germline CDR1 and CDR2 sequences are SQVTM and ANQGSEA. This CDR3 region has 12 residues. V lost 0 bases to trimming and J lost 1 base, with 3 bases between them. This chain's CDR3 is CSVEENNYGYTF. The CDR3 DNA reads TGCAGCGTTGAAGAGAATAACTATGGCTACACCTTC.

The genes are TRBV9 and TRBJ2-1; D not certain. The CDR3 runs to 15 residues. Germline values: CDR1 SGDLS, CDR2 YYNGEE. Trimming removed 0 bases at V and 2 bases at J, with 9 bases between. CDR3 in DNA: TGTGCCAGCAGCGTAGGACAAAAGACCTACAATGAGCAGTTCTTC. The encoded protein is CASSVGQKTYNEQFF.

The chain links TRBV7-7 to TRBJ2-1; a possible D gene is TRBD1 (5 bases). The V end lost 5 bases, the J end lost 7 bases, and 12 bases lay between the germline ends. The CDR3 totals 13 residues. Germline V lookup: CDR1 SSHAT, CDR2 FNYEAQ (reference sequence). The CDR3 coding sequence is TGTGCCAGCAGCGTAGGGGTGGCAAATGAGCAGTTCTTC. Amino acid sequence: CASSVGVANEQFF.